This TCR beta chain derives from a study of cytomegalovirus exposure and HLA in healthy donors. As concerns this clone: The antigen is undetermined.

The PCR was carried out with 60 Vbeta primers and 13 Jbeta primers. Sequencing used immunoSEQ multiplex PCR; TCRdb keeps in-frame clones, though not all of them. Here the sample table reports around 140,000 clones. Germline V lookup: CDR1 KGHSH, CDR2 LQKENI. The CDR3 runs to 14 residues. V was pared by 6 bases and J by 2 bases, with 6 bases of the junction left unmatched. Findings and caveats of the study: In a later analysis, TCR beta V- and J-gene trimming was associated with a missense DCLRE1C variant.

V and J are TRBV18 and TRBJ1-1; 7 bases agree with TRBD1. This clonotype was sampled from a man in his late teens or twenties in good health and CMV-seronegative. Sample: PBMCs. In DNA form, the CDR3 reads TGTGCCAGCTCCACCGACAGGGTAAACACTGAAGCTTTCTTT. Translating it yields CASSTDRVNTEAFF.